This T cell receptor beta chain originates from a study of T cells in Graves' hyperthyroidism and ophthalmopathy. Findings and limits, study-wide: Ophthalmopathy onset followed model prediction by a median approximately 7 months.

The sample holds many counts of this clonotype. Its antigen is undetermined. RNA transcripts gave rise to amplified TCR beta CDR3 regions. Carried out on the TCR CDR3, a first-round RT-PCR used the HTBI primer set. From the multiplex PCR reads, TCRdb called clonotypes with MiXCR, one entry per CDR3 protein. The table lists a few hundred thousand distinct CDR3 sequences, approximately 16% of them singletons. Trimming removed 3 bases from V and 0 bases from J; junction bases left unmatched: 8. This CDR3 has 17 residues. Germline assignment: CDR1 LNHNV and CDR2 YYDKDF (reference sequence). This clonotype was sampled from a man aged 40-50 years with Graves' hyperthyroidism. The genes are TRBV15 and TRBJ2-3; TRBD1 matches 8 bases. The specimen sequenced was blood. As DNA, the CDR3 is TGTGCCACCAGCAGTGCTCGGACAGGGCCTAGCACAGATACGCAGTATTTT. Protein product: CATSSARTGPSTDTQYF.